This is a list of T cell receptor beta chains from one sample in a study of neurological immune-mediated disorders. TCRdb reprocessed the 5' RACE reads with MiXCR, giving one entry per CDR3 protein. Among around 18,000 distinct CDR3 sequences listed, roughly a fifth were seen once. Input material: PBMCs. The receptors here all came from a man aged 50 or older in good health. CDR3s include the opening cysteine and the closing phenylalanine or tryptophan. A D gene is named only where the DNA matches it firmly. Size is stated for part of the rows, as once, few or many counts, or as a class when the clone is expanded.

J: TRBJ2-7; D: TRBD1; V: TRBV7-2; size: large; DNA: TGTGCCAGCAGCTTTTGGGACAGTTCCTACGAGCAGTACTTC; CDR3: CASSFWDSSYEQYF
J: TRBJ2-2; D: TRBD2; V: TRBV14; size: few; DNA: TGTGCCAGCAGCCCGGCTAGCGGGAGCACCGGGGAGCTGTTTTTT; CDR3: CASSPASGSTGELFF
J: TRBJ2-7; D: NA; V: TRBV7-2; size: NA; DNA: TGTGCCAGCAGCTTAGAAAAGGTCAGGGTTGTGCAGTACTTC; CDR3: CASSLEKVRVVQYF
J: TRBJ2-5; D: TRBD2; V: TRBV5-1; size: NA; DNA: TGCGCCAGCACCCCGGGGGGCCAAGAGACCCAGTACTTC; CDR3: CASTPGGQETQYF
J: TRBJ2-1; D: TRBD2; V: TRBV3-1; size: NA; DNA: TGTGCCAGCAGCCAAGTAACTAGCGGGAGGGCCCGGAATGAGCAGTTCTTC; CDR3: CASSQVTSGRARNEQFF
J: TRBJ2-1; D: TRBD2; V: TRBV12-3/TRBV12-4; size: many; DNA: TGTGCCAGCAGTTTCCGGTTAGCGGGAGTTGAGCAGTTCTTC; CDR3: CASSFRLAGVEQFF
J: TRBJ2-1; D: NA; V: TRBV20-1; size: many; DNA: TGCAGTGCCCTTAGGCAGTTCTTC; CDR3: CSALRQFF
J: TRBJ2-7; D: TRBD2; V: TRBV7-9; size: medium-sized; DNA: TGTGCCAGCAGCTTAAAGGCGGCGGGAGGGCCGCGGGAGCAGTACTTC; CDR3: CASSLKAAGGPREQYF
J: TRBJ2-5; D: NA; V: TRBV7-7; size: many; DNA: TGTGCCAGCAGCTTAGATTGGGGGGAGACCCAGTACTTC; CDR3: CASSLDWGETQYF
J: TRBJ2-5; D: NA; V: TRBV4-3; size: many; DNA: TGCGCCAGCAGCCAGGAAGAAGGGACCTTCAGGGAGACCCAGTACTTC; CDR3: CASSQEEGTFRETQYF
J: TRBJ2-7; D: NA; V: TRBV4-1; size: NA; DNA: TGCGCCAGCAGCCAAGATATAGTGGGGCCCAACGAGCAGTACTTC; CDR3: CASSQDIVGPNEQYF
J: TRBJ2-7; D: NA; V: TRBV2; size: many; DNA: TGTGCCAGCGCCACGGTGGGGGGAATTGAGCAGTACTTC; CDR3: CASATVGGIEQYF
J: TRBJ2-3; D: TRBD1; V: TRBV7-9; size: medium-sized; DNA: TGTGCCAGCAGCTTCGGAGACAGGGGGCAAACAGATACGCAGTATTTT; CDR3: CASSFGDRGQTDTQYF
J: TRBJ2-1; D: NA; V: TRBV10-3; size: NA; DNA: TGTGCCATCAGTGAGCCCAATAGCGGAGAGCAGTTCTTC; CDR3: CAISEPNSGEQFF
J: TRBJ2-6; D: TRBD2; V: TRBV24-1; size: medium-sized; DNA: TGTGCCACCAGTGACTCACTAGCGGGGGACTCTGGGGCCAACGTCCTGACTTTC; CDR3: CATSDSLAGDSGANVLTF
J: TRBJ1-5; D: NA; V: TRBV20-1; size: NA; DNA: TGCAGTGCTAGTCCCAGGGCTGCGAAGGTCAATCAGCCCCAGCATTTT; CDR3: CSASPRAAKVNQPQHF
J: TRBJ2-1; D: TRBD2; V: TRBV18; size: few; DNA: TGTGCCAGCTCACCCACAGGTCCTAGCGGGGAGCAGTTCTTC; CDR3: CASSPTGPSGEQFF
J: TRBJ1-1; D: NA; V: TRBV11-2; size: many; DNA: TGTGCCAGCAGCCCCTTGGCTCCGGCGGCAGAGAACACTGAAGCTTTCTTT; CDR3: CASSPLAPAAENTEAFF
J: TRBJ2-7; D: TRBD2; V: TRBV6-5; size: many; DNA: TGTGCCAGCAGACTCCCTCGAGCGGGGAGCTCCTACGAGCAGTACTTC; CDR3: CASRLPRAGSSYEQYF
J: TRBJ2-1; D: TRBD2; V: TRBV20-1; size: many; DNA: TGCAGTGCTAGAGATATGACTAGCTTCTACAATGAGCAGTTCTTC; CDR3: CSARDMTSFYNEQFF
J: TRBJ2-1; D: NA; V: TRBV29-1; size: NA; DNA: TGCAGCGTTGAAGATACCGCCTATTCCTACAATGAGCAGTTCTTC; CDR3: CSVEDTAYSYNEQFF
J: TRBJ2-7; D: NA; V: TRBV7-2; size: many; DNA: TGTGCCAGCAGCTTAGCGGGGATGAGCTCCTACGAGCAGTACTTC; CDR3: CASSLAGMSSYEQYF
J: TRBJ2-7; D: TRBD2; V: TRBV20-1; size: NA; DNA: TGCAGTGCTGGAGCGGGAGTGCCCCCCTACGAGCAGTACTTC; CDR3: CSAGAGVPPYEQYF
J: TRBJ2-5; D: TRBD1; V: TRBV7-2; size: many; DNA: TGTGCCAGCAGCTTACCCGGACAGGGGTTGGAGACCCAGTACTTC; CDR3: CASSLPGQGLETQYF
J: TRBJ2-7; D: NA; V: TRBV12-3/TRBV12-4; size: NA; DNA: TGTGCCAGCAGCTGGATTCGAGGCGAGCAGTACTTC; CDR3: CASSWIRGEQYF
J: TRBJ1-6; D: NA; V: TRBV18; size: few; DNA: TGTGCCAGCTCACCACCGCGGATTGGGTCACCCCTCCACTTT; CDR3: CASSPPRIGSPLHF
J: TRBJ2-2; D: NA; V: TRBV15; size: many; DNA: TGTGCCACCAGCAGAGACACAGCCCACACCGGGGAGCTGTTTTTT; CDR3: CATSRDTAHTGELFF
J: TRBJ1-1; D: NA; V: TRBV29-1; size: medium-sized; DNA: TGCAGCGTTGAAAAGGGAGGCGGCACTGAAGCTTTCTTT; CDR3: CSVEKGGGTEAFF
J: TRBJ1-2; D: TRBD1; V: TRBV7-3; size: medium-sized; DNA: TGTGCCAGCAGCCCAGGGGGGTCAAACTATGGCTACACCTTC; CDR3: CASSPGGSNYGYTF
J: TRBJ2-5; D: TRBD2; V: TRBV6-6; size: many; DNA: TGTGCCAGCAGTTATTTAGCGGGAGGAATCCTACTGGAGACCCAGTACTTC; CDR3: CASSYLAGGILLETQYF
J: TRBJ2-7; D: TRBD1; V: TRBV20-1; size: many; DNA: TGCAGTGCCGGACAGGGGACCCACGAGCAGTACTTC; CDR3: CSAGQGTHEQYF
J: TRBJ2-5; D: TRBD1; V: TRBV20-1; size: many; DNA: TGCAGTGCTAGAGATCGACCCCCCAAGGGACAGGCACAAGAGACCCAGTACTTC; CDR3: CSARDRPPKGQAQETQYF
J: TRBJ2-1; D: TRBD2; V: TRBV7-9; size: many; DNA: TGTGCCAGCAGCCCCCCTAGCGGCAATGAGCAGTTCTTC; CDR3: CASSPPSGNEQFF
J: TRBJ1-5; D: NA; V: TRBV23-1; size: NA; DNA: TGCGCCAGCAGCTACCGGGACAACTTGAGCAATCAGCCCCAGCATTTT; CDR3: CASSYRDNLSNQPQHF
J: TRBJ2-7; D: NA; V: TRBV7-7; size: many; DNA: TGTGCCAGCAGCCCGGGGGTAGCGGCCTCCTACGAGCAGTACTTC; CDR3: CASSPGVAASYEQYF
J: TRBJ2-7; D: TRBD1; V: TRBV20-1; size: many; DNA: TGCAGTGCTAACGGACAGGGCTCCTACGAGCAGTACTTC; CDR3: CSANGQGSYEQYF
J: TRBJ2-7; D: TRBD1; V: TRBV4-2; size: many; DNA: TGTGCCAGCAGCCCTGGACAGGAGTCTTCCTACGAGCAGTACTTC; CDR3: CASSPGQESSYEQYF
J: TRBJ2-5; D: TRBD2; V: TRBV7-2; size: many; DNA: TGTGCCAGCAGCCCCAACGGACTAGCGGCCAACCAAGAGACCCAGTACTTC; CDR3: CASSPNGLAANQETQYF
J: TRBJ1-3; D: NA; V: TRBV9; size: many; DNA: TGTGCCAGCAGCGCCGGAGGGGTCTCTGGAAACACCATATATTTT; CDR3: CASSAGGVSGNTIYF
J: TRBJ2-1; D: NA; V: TRBV7-8; size: many; DNA: TGTGCCAGCAGTCTAATCTCATTGCGAAGTCTCTACAATGAGCAGTTCTTC; CDR3: CASSLISLRSLYNEQFF
J: TRBJ2-1; D: TRBD2; V: TRBV20-1; size: medium-sized; DNA: TGCAGTGCTAGGGACCGCTGGCTAGCGGGATACAATGAGCAGTTCTTC; CDR3: CSARDRWLAGYNEQFF
J: TRBJ2-3; D: TRBD1; V: TRBV4-2; size: many; DNA: TGTGCCAGCAGCCATGAGGGGACAGGCCAACTCACAGATACGCAGTATTTT; CDR3: CASSHEGTGQLTDTQYF
J: TRBJ2-7; D: NA; V: TRBV7-8; size: medium-sized; DNA: TGTGCCAGCAGCTCGGACAGCCTCGAGCAGTACTTC; CDR3: CASSSDSLEQYF
J: TRBJ2-2; D: TRBD2; V: TRBV7-2; size: medium-sized; DNA: TGTGCCAGCAGCCCAAGGACTAGCGGGAGTTTGACCGGGGAGCTGTTTTTT; CDR3: CASSPRTSGSLTGELFF
J: TRBJ1-1; D: NA; V: TRBV19; size: medium-sized; DNA: TGTGCCAGTAGTCCGAGACGGGGGTTGACTGAAGCTTTCTTT; CDR3: CASSPRRGLTEAFF
J: TRBJ2-7; D: TRBD1; V: TRBV20-1; size: many; DNA: TGCAGTGCTGGACAGGGGCGTGGGTCCTACGAGCAGTACTTC; CDR3: CSAGQGRGSYEQYF
J: TRBJ2-2; D: NA; V: TRBV27; size: many; DNA: TGTGCCAGCAGGTACAGCACCGGGGAGCTGTTTTTT; CDR3: CASRYSTGELFF
J: TRBJ1-6; D: NA; V: TRBV13; size: few; DNA: TGTGCCAGCAGCTTAGGGCCTAACTATAATTCACCCCTCCACTTT; CDR3: CASSLGPNYNSPLHF
J: TRBJ2-4; D: NA; V: TRBV5-5; size: many; DNA: TGTGCCAGCAGCCAACTGGGATCGGTAGCCAAAAACATTCAGTACTTC; CDR3: CASSQLGSVAKNIQYF
J: TRBJ2-7; D: TRBD2; V: TRBV20-1; size: medium-sized; DNA: TGCAGTGCTAGAGGGAGGACTAGTCTCGCCGAGCAGTACTTC; CDR3: CSARGRTSLAEQYF
J: TRBJ2-3; D: NA; V: TRBV7-2; size: few; DNA: TGTGCCAGCAGCCAGAGGGGGGGCACAGATACGCAGTATTTT; CDR3: CASSQRGGTDTQYF